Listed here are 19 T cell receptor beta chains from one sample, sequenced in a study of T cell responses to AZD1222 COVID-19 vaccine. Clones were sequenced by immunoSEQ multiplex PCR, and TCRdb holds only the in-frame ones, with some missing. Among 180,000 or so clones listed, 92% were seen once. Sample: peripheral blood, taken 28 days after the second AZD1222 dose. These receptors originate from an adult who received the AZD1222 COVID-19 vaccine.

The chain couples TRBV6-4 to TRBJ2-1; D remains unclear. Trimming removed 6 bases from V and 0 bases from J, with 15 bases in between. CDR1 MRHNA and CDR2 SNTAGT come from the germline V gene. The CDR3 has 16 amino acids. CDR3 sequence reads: CASRQSGASSYNEQFF. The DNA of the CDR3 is TGTGCCAGCAGACAATCGGGTGCGAGCTCCTACAATGAGCAGTTCTTC.

CDR3 region: CTSSQHSPQHF. Here the CDR3 DNA reads TGCACCAGCAGCCAGCACTCACCCCAGCATTTT. The chain employs TRBV1 and TRBJ1-5. TRBV1 represents a pseudogene. The CDR3 is 11 residues long.

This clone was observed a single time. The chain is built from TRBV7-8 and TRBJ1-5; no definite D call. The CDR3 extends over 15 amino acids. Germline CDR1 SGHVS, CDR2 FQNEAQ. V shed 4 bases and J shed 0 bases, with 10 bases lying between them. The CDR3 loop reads CASSSTLNSNQPQHF. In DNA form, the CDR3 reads TGTGCCAGCAGCTCGACACTTAATAGCAATCAGCCCCAGCATTTT.

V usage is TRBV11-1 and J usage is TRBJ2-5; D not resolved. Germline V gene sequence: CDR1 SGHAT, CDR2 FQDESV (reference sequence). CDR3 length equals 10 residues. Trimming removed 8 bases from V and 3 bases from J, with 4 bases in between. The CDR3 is CASPEETQYF. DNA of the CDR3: TGTGCCAGCCCGGAAGAGACCCAGTACTTC.

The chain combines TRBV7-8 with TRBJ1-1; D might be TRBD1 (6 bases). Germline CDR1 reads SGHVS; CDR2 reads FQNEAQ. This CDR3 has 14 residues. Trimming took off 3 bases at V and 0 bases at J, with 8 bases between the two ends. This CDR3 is CASSFGQMNTEAFF. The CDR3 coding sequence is TGTGCCAGCAGCTTCGGACAGATGAACACTGAAGCTTTCTTT.

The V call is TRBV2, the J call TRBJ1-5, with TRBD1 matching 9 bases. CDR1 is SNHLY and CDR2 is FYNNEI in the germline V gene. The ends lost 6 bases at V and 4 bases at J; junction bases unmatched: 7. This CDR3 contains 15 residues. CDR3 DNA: TGTGCCAGCAGCGTACAGGGGGCGCGGAATCAGCCCCAGCATTTT. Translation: CASSVQGARNQPQHF.

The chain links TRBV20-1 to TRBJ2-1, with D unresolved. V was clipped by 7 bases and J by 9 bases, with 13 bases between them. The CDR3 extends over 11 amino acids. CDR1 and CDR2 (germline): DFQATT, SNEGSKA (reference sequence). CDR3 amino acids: CSGAAGFEQFF. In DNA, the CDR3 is TGCAGTGGGGCGGCTGGCTTTGAGCAGTTCTTC.

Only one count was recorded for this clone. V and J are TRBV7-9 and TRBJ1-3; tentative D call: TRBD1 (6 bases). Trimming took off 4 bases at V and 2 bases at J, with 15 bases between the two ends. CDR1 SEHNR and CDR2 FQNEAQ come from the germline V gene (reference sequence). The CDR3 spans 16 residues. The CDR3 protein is CASSSSQGWAGNTIYF. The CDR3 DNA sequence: TGTGCCAGCAGCTCCAGCCAGGGGTGGGCTGGAAACACCATATATTTT.

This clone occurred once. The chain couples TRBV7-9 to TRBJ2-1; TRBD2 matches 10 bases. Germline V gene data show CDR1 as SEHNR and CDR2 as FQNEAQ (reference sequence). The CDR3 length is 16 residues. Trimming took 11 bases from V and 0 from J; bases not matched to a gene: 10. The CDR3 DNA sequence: TGTGCCGGGACTAAGCGGGAGGGCCCCTCCTACAATGAGCAGTTCTTC. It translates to CAGTKREGPSYNEQFF.

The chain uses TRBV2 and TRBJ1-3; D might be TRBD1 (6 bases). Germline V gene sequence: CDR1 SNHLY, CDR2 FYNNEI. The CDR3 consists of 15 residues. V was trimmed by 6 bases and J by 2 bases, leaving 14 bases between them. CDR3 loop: CASSHQQGTGNTIYF. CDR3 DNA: TGTGCCAGCAGCCACCAACAGGGAACTGGAAACACCATATATTTT. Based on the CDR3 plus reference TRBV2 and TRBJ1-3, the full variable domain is EPEVTQTPSHQVTQMGQEVILRCVPISNHLYFYWYRQILGQKVEFLVSFYNNEISEKSEIFDDQFSVERPDGSNFTLKIRSTKLEDSAMYFCASSHQQGTGNTIYFGEGSWLTVV.

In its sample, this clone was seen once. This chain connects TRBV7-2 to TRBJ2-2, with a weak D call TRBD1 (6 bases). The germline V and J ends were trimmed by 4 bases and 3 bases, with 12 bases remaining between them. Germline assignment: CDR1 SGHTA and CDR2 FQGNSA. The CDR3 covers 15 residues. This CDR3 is CASSYRGGDTGELFF. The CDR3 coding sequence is TGTGCCAGCAGCTACCGAGGGGGTGACACCGGGGAGCTGTTTTTT.

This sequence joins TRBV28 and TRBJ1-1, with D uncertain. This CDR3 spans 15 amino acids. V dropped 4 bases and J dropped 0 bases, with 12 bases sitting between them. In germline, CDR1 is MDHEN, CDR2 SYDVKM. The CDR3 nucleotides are TGTGCCAGCAGTTGGGCCGACGGGATGAACACTGAAGCTTTCTTT. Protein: CASSWADGMNTEAFF. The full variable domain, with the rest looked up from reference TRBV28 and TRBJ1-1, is DVKVTQSSRYLVKRTGEKVFLECVQDMDHENMFWYRQDPGLGLRLIYFSYDVKMKEKGDIPEGYSVSREKKERFSLILESASTNQTSMYLCASSWADGMNTEAFFGQGTRLTVV.

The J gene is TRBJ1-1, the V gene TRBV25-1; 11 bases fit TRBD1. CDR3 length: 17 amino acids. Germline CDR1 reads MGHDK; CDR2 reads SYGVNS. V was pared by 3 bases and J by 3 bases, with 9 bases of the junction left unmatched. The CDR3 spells CASSDLREDRGHTEAFF. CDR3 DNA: TGTGCCAGCAGTGATCTGAGAGAGGACAGGGGGCACACTGAAGCTTTCTTT. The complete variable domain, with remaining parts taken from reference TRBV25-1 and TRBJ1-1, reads EADIYQTPRYLVIGTGKKITLECSQTMGHDKMYWYQQDPGMELHLIHYSYGVNSTEKGDLSSESTVSRIRTEHFPLTLESARPSHTSQYLCASSDLREDRGHTEAFFGQGTRLTVV.

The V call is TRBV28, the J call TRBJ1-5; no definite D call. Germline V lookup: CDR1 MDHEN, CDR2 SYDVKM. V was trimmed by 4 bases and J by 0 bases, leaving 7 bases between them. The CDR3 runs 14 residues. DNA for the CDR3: TGTGCCAGCAGTTCCGGTAATAGCAATCAGCCCCAGCATTTT. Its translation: CASSSGNSNQPQHF.

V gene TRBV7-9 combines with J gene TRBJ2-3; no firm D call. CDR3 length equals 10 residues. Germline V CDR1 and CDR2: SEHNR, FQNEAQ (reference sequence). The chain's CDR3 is CDEQHHTQYF. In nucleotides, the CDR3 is TGTGACGAGCAGCACCATACGCAGTATTTT.

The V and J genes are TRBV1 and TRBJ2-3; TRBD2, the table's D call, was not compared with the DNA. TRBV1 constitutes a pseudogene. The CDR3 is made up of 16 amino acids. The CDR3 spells CTSSQDLAGGTDTQYF. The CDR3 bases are TGCACCAGCAGCCAAGATCTAGCGGGAGGCACAGATACGCAGTATTTT.

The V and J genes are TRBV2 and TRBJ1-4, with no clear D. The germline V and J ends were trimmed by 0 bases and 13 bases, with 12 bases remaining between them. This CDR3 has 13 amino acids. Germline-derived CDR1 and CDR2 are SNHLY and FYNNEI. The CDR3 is CASSEAIRGTLFF. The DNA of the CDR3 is TGTGCCAGCAGTGAAGCGATTCGGGGAACACTGTTTTTT.

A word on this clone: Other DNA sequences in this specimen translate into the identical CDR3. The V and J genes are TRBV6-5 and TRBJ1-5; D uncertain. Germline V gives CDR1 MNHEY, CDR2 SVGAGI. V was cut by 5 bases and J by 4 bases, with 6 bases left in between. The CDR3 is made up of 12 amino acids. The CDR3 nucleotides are TGTGCCAGCAGTCAGCTTAATCAGCCCCAGCATTTT. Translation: CASSQLNQPQHF.

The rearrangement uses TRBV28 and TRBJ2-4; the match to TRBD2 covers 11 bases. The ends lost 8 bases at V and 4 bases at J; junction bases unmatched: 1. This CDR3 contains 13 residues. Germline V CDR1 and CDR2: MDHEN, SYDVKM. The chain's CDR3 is CASGTSGKNIQYF. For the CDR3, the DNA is TGTGCCAGCGGGACTAGCGGTAAAAACATTCAGTACTTC.